This T cell receptor (beta chain) was sequenced in a study of lymphopenia after photon versus proton radiotherapy. Note on this clone: Its specificity is unknown.

Here immunoSEQ multiplex PCR was the method, and the copy in TCRdb shows in-frame clones only, minus some. This sample has 25,000 to 30,000 clones, with 85% to 90% found just once. Broader study findings: Relative stability marked proton patients; photon patients lost diversity and naive cells. Survival link was tested only in deceased patients; proton benefit remains a possibility. Post-nadir diversity loss with photons came from oligoclonal expansion, particularly CD8+ Temra cells.

The sequencing here drew on peripheral blood, taken from a patient treated with proton-based radiotherapy. The origin of this receptor is a woman in her fifties or sixties with cholangiocarcinoma. Some clones in this sample may be carry-over from other donors' samples.

CDR3 DNA: TGTGCCAGCAGTTTAGGGCACTTGGGCGAAGCTTTCTTT. Its protein product is CASSLGHLGEAFF. The chain links TRBV28 to TRBJ1-1; D remains ambiguous. V dropped 2 bases and J dropped 8 bases, with 12 bases sitting between them. The CDR3 extends over 13 amino acids. In germline, CDR1 is MDHEN, CDR2 SYDVKM.